Each of the 12 T cell receptor beta chains below was sequenced from the same sample in a study of OX40 agonist ivuxolimab in advanced cancers. Assay: immunoSEQ multiplex PCR; the TCRdb copy retains only in-frame clones and omits some. The sample has approximately 61,000 clones, about 85% seen once. The starting material was CD4+ or CD8+ T cells sorted from blood, obtained in a trial of the OX40 agonist ivuxolimab. These receptors were taken from an adult with an advanced solid tumor such as melanoma, head and neck, liver or kidney cancer.

This CDR3 is CASSYRGGNQPQHF. In nucleotides, the CDR3 is TGTGCCAGCAGTTACAGGGGGGGAAATCAGCCCCAGCATTTT. The chain carries TRBV6-5 and TRBJ1-5; possibly TRBD1 for D (6 bases). This CDR3 is 14 amino acids long. Germline V CDR1 and CDR2: MNHEY, SVGAGI. V was pared by 2 bases and J by 4 bases, with 9 bases between.

This chain connects TRBV7-9 to TRBJ1-4; TRBD1 agrees at 12 bases. V shed 1 base and J 10 bases; nucleotides not matched to a gene: 4. The germline gives CDR1 SEHNR, CDR2 FQNEAQ (reference sequence). This CDR3 has 15 amino acids. The CDR3 nucleotides read TGTGCCAGCAGCTTAGACGGGACAGGGGGCGCAAAACTGTTTTTT. It encodes CASSLDGTGGAKLFF. Full variable domain (missing parts from reference TRBV7-9 and TRBJ1-4): DTGVSQNPRHKITKRGQNVTFRCDPISEHNRLYWYRQTLGQGPEFLTYFQNEAQLEKSRLLSDRFSAERPKGSFSTLEIQRTEQGDSAMYLCASSLDGTGGAKLFFGSGTQLSVL.

The chain joins TRBV7-9 to TRBJ1-3; D call uncertain. V shed 5 bases and J shed 2 bases, with 13 bases lying between them. The CDR3 consists of 15 residues. CDR1 is SEHNR and CDR2 is FQNEAQ in the germline V gene (reference sequence). CDR3 nucleotides: TGTGCCAGCAGCCCCCGTACTTTACCTGGAAACACCATATATTTT. It yields the protein CASSPRTLPGNTIYF. Combining the CDR3 with reference TRBV7-9 and TRBJ1-3 gives the whole variable domain DTGVSQNPRHKITKRGQNVTFRCDPISEHNRLYWYRQTLGQGPEFLTYFQNEAQLEKSRLLSDRFSAERPKGSFSTLEIQRTEQGDSAMYLCASSPRTLPGNTIYFGEGSWLTVV.

The chain combines TRBV7-8 with TRBJ2-3; 13 nucleotides agree with TRBD2. Germline V CDR1 and CDR2: SGHVS, FQNEAQ. The CDR3 extends over 17 amino acids. The V segment lost 2 bases and the J segment 6 bases; nucleotides outside the gene matches: 8. This CDR3 is CASSLTRTSGGRDTQYF. DNA for the CDR3: TGTGCCAGCAGCTTAACTCGGACTAGCGGGGGTAGGGATACGCAGTATTTT.

The gene calls are TRBV7-9 and TRBJ2-5; weak D call: TRBD2 (6 bases). V was pared by 1 base and J by 8 bases, with 11 bases between. Per germline, CDR1 SEHNR and CDR2 FQNEAQ (reference sequence). This CDR3 has 13 residues. The CDR3 DNA reads TGTGCCAGCAGCTTAGAACTCGGGGGAACCCAGTACTTC. As protein: CASSLELGGTQYF.

The chain employs TRBV6-5 and TRBJ2-1, with D hard to call. The germline CDR1 and CDR2 sequences are MNHEY and SVGAGI. This CDR3 comprises 11 residues. The V and J ends lost 7 bases and 9 bases respectively, with 10 bases between them. The CDR3 DNA follows: TGTGCCAGCATTCAGGCGGTTGAGCAGTTCTTC. Amino acid sequence: CASIQAVEQFF.

V and J are TRBV7-3 and TRBJ2-5, with D tentatively TRBD1 or TRBD2 (5 bases each). Germline V gene data show CDR1 as SGHTA and CDR2 as FQGTGA. The V gene lost 5 bases and the J gene lost 4 bases, with 14 bases spanning the gap. CDR3 length: 14 residues. The CDR3: CASSPTGARETQYF. CDR3 DNA sequence: TGTGCCAGCAGCCCGACCGGGGCGAGAGAGACCCAGTACTTC.

The chain carries TRBV11-2 and TRBJ2-3; 8 bases match TRBD1. J was trimmed by 1 base and V by 0 bases; bases with no gene match: 0. Germline-derived CDR1 and CDR2 are SGHAT and FQNNGV. The CDR3 has 15 amino acids. DNA of the CDR3: TGTGCCAGCAGCTTAGACAGGGGGCGCACAGATACGCAGTATTTT. Translated, it gives CASSLDRGRTDTQYF.

The gene calls are TRBV10-2 and TRBJ2-3; possible D gene TRBD2, 5 bases. Germline V lookup: CDR1 WSHSY, CDR2 SAAADI. The CDR3 contains 15 residues. V lost 4 bases and J lost 1, with 12 bases in between. The CDR3 DNA reads as TGCGCCAGCAGTGTTGAGCGGCCCGGCACAGATACGCAGTATTTT. Translating gives CASSVERPGTDTQYF.

This CDR3 is CASSFADRGVQPQHF. Written as DNA, the CDR3 is TGTGCCAGCAGCTTCGCCGACAGGGGGGTTCAGCCCCAGCATTTT. The gene calls are TRBV5-5 and TRBJ1-5; 9 bases line up with TRBD1. The germline gives CDR1 SGHKS, CDR2 YYEKEE (reference sequence). The junction had 6 bases not matched to a gene; V was cut back by 2 bases and J by 6 bases. This CDR3 spans 15 amino acids.

The rearrangement joins TRBV7-3 to TRBJ1-1, with D perhaps matching TRBD1 (6 bases). With 5 bases removed from V and 5 bases from J, the gap between germline ends came to 21 bases. CDR1 is SGHTA, CDR2 FQGTGA, per germline. CDR3 length: 16 amino acids. CDR3 loop: CASSPQGSGRGTEAFF. In nucleotides, the CDR3 is TGTGCCAGCAGCCCCCAGGGGTCGGGCAGGGGAACTGAAGCTTTCTTT.

The chain has TRBV18 and TRBJ2-1; D could derive from TRBD1 or TRBD2 (5 bases each). Germline values: CDR1 KGHSH, CDR2 LQKENI. This CDR3 comprises 13 residues. V was shortened by 6 bases and J by 9 bases, with 15 bases between the two germline ends. CDR3 sequence (DNA): TGTGCCAGCTCCCCCAGGGATCGGGGTGAGCAGTTCTTC. The encoded protein is CASSPRDRGEQFF.